Shown below are 29 T cell receptor beta chains from a single sample sequenced in a study of blood T cell repertoires in COVID-19. The protocol was immunoSEQ multiplex PCR, while the TCRdb copy is restricted to in-frame clones and leaves out a portion. The sample carries about 160,000 clones, more than 75% recorded once. The sequenced sample was peripheral blood. All receptors come from a man aged 40-49 years with acute or convalescent COVID-19.

The chain is built from TRBV15 and TRBJ1-2; 9 nucleotides match TRBD1. This CDR3 has 15 residues. Trimming removed 3 bases from V and 7 bases from J; junction bases left unmatched: 9. The germline CDR1 and CDR2 sequences are LNHNV and YYDKDF (reference sequence). The CDR3 DNA reads as TGTGCCACCAGCAGGGGACAGGGAAACTCCGGTGGCTACACCTTC. It codes for CATSRGQGNSGGYTF.

The chain links TRBV19 to TRBJ2-3; TRBD2 aligns across 11 bases. With V trimmed by 1 base and J by 3 bases, 6 bases remained unmatched. The germline gives CDR1 LNHDA, CDR2 SQIVND (reference sequence). The CDR3 runs 17 residues. The CDR3 loop reads CASSIGLLAGETDTQYF. CDR3 nucleotide sequence: TGTGCCAGTAGTATAGGACTACTAGCGGGGGAAACAGATACGCAGTATTTT.

This chain uses TRBV3-1 (or the pseudogene TRBV3-2) with TRBJ1-1; TRBD1 is a possible D gene (6 bases). Trimming removed 4 bases from V and 1 base from J, with 10 bases in between. The CDR3 spans 14 residues. CDR1 LGHDT and CDR2 YNNKEL come from the germline V gene (reference sequence). The CDR3 loop reads CASSPQGQNTEAFF. In DNA form, the CDR3 reads TGTGCCAGCAGCCCACAGGGACAGAACACTGAAGCTTTCTTT.

The J gene is TRBJ2-7, the V gene TRBV5-1; a weak D match, TRBD2 (6 bases). The CDR3 runs to 13 residues. Trimming cost V 2 bases and J 2 bases, with 8 bases left between them. The germline CDR1 and CDR2 sequences are SGHRS and YFSETQ. The CDR3, as DNA: TGCGCCAGCAGCTTTGCGGGGACCTACGAGCAGTACTTC. Translating gives CASSFAGTYEQYF. Together with reference TRBV5-1 and TRBJ2-7, the CDR3 gives the full variable domain: KAGVTQTPRYLIKTRGQQVTLSCSPISGHRSVSWYQQTPGQGLQFLFEYFSETQRNKGNFPGRFSGRQFSNSRSEMNVSTLELGDSALYLCASSFAGTYEQYFGPGTRLTVT.

The chain joins TRBV19 to TRBJ1-5; D unclear. This CDR3 contains 13 residues. CDR1 and CDR2 from the germline V gene are LNHDA and SQIVND (reference sequence). V lost 5 bases and J lost 2, with 7 bases in between. Written as DNA, the CDR3 is TGTGCCAGTAGTCTAATGCGCAATCAGCCCCAGCATTTT. This encodes CASSLMRNQPQHF.

The V gene is TRBV5-4, the J gene TRBJ1-2, with D maybe TRBD1 (5 bases). The CDR3 consists of 16 residues. Germline V gene sequence: CDR1 SGHNT, CDR2 YYREEE (reference sequence). The V and J ends lost 10 bases and 5 bases respectively, with 27 bases between them. Here the CDR3 DNA reads TGTGCCTCTGCAGATCTGAGGGGCTCGGGAGGTTATGGCTACACCTTC. It specifies CASADLRGSGGYGYTF. The full variable domain, its missing parts supplied by reference TRBV5-4 and TRBJ1-2, is ETGVTQSPTHLIKTRGQQVTLRCSSQSGHNTVSWYQQALGQGPQFIFQYYREEENGRGNFPPRFSGLQFPNYSSELNVNALELDDSALYLCASADLRGSGGYGYTFGSGTRLTVV.

This rearrangement joins TRBV11-2 to TRBJ2-2, with TRBD1 identical over 8 bases. There are 16 residues in the CDR3. The germline V gene has CDR1 SGHAT and CDR2 FQNNGV. V dropped 1 base and J dropped 5; count of bases not matched to a gene: 6. CDR3 amino acids: CASSLGRQGMTGELFF. CDR3 coding DNA: TGTGCCAGCAGCTTAGGCCGACAGGGGATGACCGGGGAGCTGTTTTTT.

The CDR3 protein is CASRRGEDYGYTF. The CDR3 DNA is TGTGCCAGCCGCCGGGGGGAGGACTATGGCTACACCTTC. The chain combines TRBV2 with TRBJ1-2; D possibly corresponds to TRBD1 (5 bases). The germline V and J ends were trimmed by 8 bases and 3 bases, with 13 bases remaining between them. This CDR3 has 13 residues. The germline V gene encodes CDR1 SNHLY and CDR2 FYNNEI.

The genes are TRBV5-1 and TRBJ1-2; 7 bases align to TRBD1. V trimming: 4 bases; J trimming: 1 base; junction bases outside the gene matches: 4. The CDR3 length is 14 residues. Germline V lookup: CDR1 SGHRS, CDR2 YFSETQ. CDR3 region: CASSLGQVNYGYTF. The CDR3 bases are TGCGCCAGCAGCCTCGGACAGGTTAACTATGGCTACACCTTC.

This chain connects TRBV4-3 to TRBJ1-2; 7 nucleotides align to TRBD1. Losses at the gene ends were 4 bases for V and 0 bases for J; bases not matched to a gene: 8. Germline CDR1 is LGHNA and CDR2 is YSLEER. This CDR3 comprises 16 residues. The DNA for the CDR3 is TGCGCCAGCAGCCGGGAGACAGGGAAAGCTAACTATGGCTACACCTTC. Its translation is CASSRETGKANYGYTF.

This CDR3 reads CASSLGDRGNEKLFF. The CDR3 coding sequence is TGTGCCAGCAGCTTGGGGGACAGGGGTAATGAAAAACTGTTTTTT. The J gene is TRBJ1-4, the V gene TRBV5-4; 10 bases align to TRBD1. V was pared by 0 bases and J by 4 bases, with 0 bases of the junction left unmatched. Germline CDR1 reads SGHNT; CDR2 reads YYREEE (reference sequence). This CDR3 is built from 15 residues.

The V call is TRBV27, the J call TRBJ1-6, with a possible D match to TRBD1 (6 bases). The V gene's germline CDR1 is MNHEY and CDR2 SMNVEV (reference sequence). The V gene lost 5 bases and the J gene lost 7 bases, with 18 bases spanning the gap. The CDR3 is made up of 16 amino acids. The CDR3 DNA reads TGTGCCAGCAGTCAAAACTCCGGGACACCCAATTCACCCCTCCACTTT. This translates into CASSQNSGTPNSPLHF.

The chain carries TRBV7-9 and TRBJ1-4, with unresolved D. Germline V gene data show CDR1 as SEHNR and CDR2 as FQNEAQ (reference sequence). The ends were cut back, 0 bases at V and 7 bases at J, with 12 bases in the middle. This CDR3 has 15 amino acids. In nucleotides, the CDR3 is TGTGCCAGCAGCTTAGCGTCCCGGGGAGGTGAAAAACTGTTTTTT. Translating it yields CASSLASRGGEKLFF. Complete variable domain (other parts from reference TRBV7-9 and TRBJ1-4): DTGVSQNPRHKITKRGQNVTFRCDPISEHNRLYWYRQTLGQGPEFLTYFQNEAQLEKSRLLSDRFSAERPKGSFSTLEIQRTEQGDSAMYLCASSLASRGGEKLFFGSGTQLSVL.

The chain recombines TRBV2 with TRBJ2-3; 7 bases are shared with TRBD2. Germline V gene lookup returns CDR1 SNHLY and CDR2 FYNNEI. The CDR3 loop spans 15 amino acids. Germline trimming cut 6 bases from V and 0 bases from J; bases unmatched to any gene: 6. Here the CDR3 reads CASRRTSTSTDTQYF. CDR3 coding DNA: TGTGCCAGCAGGAGGACTAGTACAAGCACAGATACGCAGTATTTT.

The count of this clone is one. The chain has TRBV9 and TRBJ1-1; 8 bases map to TRBD1. J gave up 1 base and V 5 bases, and 7 bases lay outside the gene matches. This CDR3 region has 15 residues. From germline, CDR1 is SGDLS and CDR2 YYNGEE. In nucleotides, the CDR3 is TGTGCCAGCAGTCTAGAGGGGACAGGGAACACTGAAGCTTTCTTT. As protein: CASSLEGTGNTEAFF.

The chain recombines TRBV7-3 with TRBJ2-3; 8 bases fit TRBD1. V lost 4 bases to trimming and J lost 2 bases; unmatched junction nucleotides: 5. This CDR3 has 15 residues. The germline CDR1 and CDR2 sequences are SGHTA and FQGTGA. This CDR3 is CASSYRGADTDTQYF. The CDR3 DNA reads as TGTGCCAGCAGCTACAGGGGGGCCGACACAGATACGCAGTATTTT.

The chain joins TRBV5-1 to TRBJ2-7; 12 nucleotides match TRBD1. Trimming removed 4 bases from V and 5 bases from J; junction bases left unmatched: 7. Germline V gene lookup returns CDR1 SGHRS and CDR2 YFSETQ. This CDR3 comprises 15 residues. Here the CDR3 DNA reads TGCGCCAGCAGCGGGGGACAGGGGGCTTACCACGAGCAGTACTTC. Its translation: CASSGGQGAYHEQYF.

The chain is built from TRBV19 and TRBJ1-1; maybe TRBD1 (5 bases). The CDR3 has 15 amino acids. Trimming shortened V by 5 bases and J by 5 bases, and 18 bases separated the two germline ends. Germline assignment: CDR1 LNHDA and CDR2 SQIVND (reference sequence). The CDR3 DNA follows: TGTGCCAGTAGTGAATTTGGGGCAGTAGAGACTGAAGCTTTCTTT. Translating gives CASSEFGAVETEAFF.

The chain couples TRBV5-4 to TRBJ2-3; 8 bases are a match to TRBD1. The CDR3 runs 15 residues. Germline loops: CDR1 SGHNT, CDR2 YYREEE (reference sequence). The V and J ends lost 4 bases and 6 bases, in that order; junction bases with no gene match: 10. Written as DNA, the CDR3 is TGTGCCAGCAGCAGCGACAGGGGATTTGTGGATACGCAGTATTTT. Translation: CASSSDRGFVDTQYF.

This sequence joins TRBV5-1 and TRBJ2-1, with D maybe TRBD2 (5 bases). Looked up from germline, CDR1 is SGHRS and CDR2 is YFSETQ. V dropped 3 bases and J dropped 7 bases, with 14 bases sitting between them. CDR3 length: 14 amino acids. DNA for the CDR3: TGCGCCAGCAGCTCGTCCCCTCCGGGGAATGAGCAGTTCTTC. Protein: CASSSSPPGNEQFF.

The V gene is TRBV7-2, the J gene TRBJ2-1; maybe TRBD2 (5 bases). The germline V gene has CDR1 SGHTA and CDR2 FQGNSA. This CDR3 is 17 amino acids long. Trimming took 5 bases from V and 6 from J, leaving 23 bases between them. The CDR3 spells CASSARILVGSGNEQFF. CDR3 bases: TGTGCCAGCAGCGCAAGAATTCTCGTAGGGAGCGGCAATGAGCAGTTCTTC.

This sequence joins TRBV28 and TRBJ2-7; TRBD2 agrees at 7 bases. This CDR3 comprises 15 residues. The trim removed 4 bases at V and 0 bases at J, leaving 6 bases unmatched. Germline CDR1 MDHEN, CDR2 SYDVKM. Here the CDR3 DNA reads TGTGCCAGCAGTTCGGCAGGGACTACCTCCTACGAGCAGTACTTC. As protein: CASSSAGTTSYEQYF.

V usage is TRBV7-2 and J usage is TRBJ2-1; 14 bases align to TRBD2. The CDR3 covers 18 residues. Germline values: CDR1 SGHTA, CDR2 FQGNSA. The trim removed 2 bases at V and 4 bases at J, leaving 7 bases unmatched. CDR3 DNA sequence: TGTGCCAGCAGCTTAATTAGGACTAGCGGGGGGCCTTACAATGAGCAGTTCTTC. Its translation is CASSLIRTSGGPYNEQFF.

The J gene is TRBJ2-1, the V gene TRBV30, with a possible D match to TRBD2 (5 bases). The CDR3 totals 12 residues. The germline V gene encodes CDR1 GTSNPN and CDR2 SVGIG (reference sequence). V was pared by 0 bases and J by 8 bases, with 8 bases between. The CDR3 DNA sequence: TGTGCCTGGAGTGTGCGGAGGCATGAGCAGTTCTTC. Protein sequence: CAWSVRRHEQFF.

This clone was seen only a few times. Other nucleotide sequences in the sample specify the same CDR3. The chain uses TRBV5-1 and TRBJ1-1; D is undetermined. The germline gives CDR1 SGHRS, CDR2 YFSETQ. This CDR3 comprises 14 residues. Trimming shortened V by 0 bases and J by 0 bases, and 6 bases separated the two germline ends. DNA for the CDR3: TGCGCCAGCAGCTTGGACAGTCTGAACACTGAAGCTTTCTTT. It yields the protein CASSLDSLNTEAFF.

The chain employs TRBV9 and TRBJ1-4, with D tentatively TRBD1 (5 bases). V was cut by 4 bases and J by 11 bases, with 18 bases left in between. Germline V lookup: CDR1 SGDLS, CDR2 YYNGEE. CDR3 length: 14 residues. The CDR3 here is CASSLGGAGSKLFF. In DNA form, the CDR3 reads TGTGCCAGCAGCCTTGGTGGGGCGGGGTCCAAACTGTTTTTT. Based on the CDR3 plus reference TRBV9 and TRBJ1-4, the full variable domain is DSGVTQTPKHLITATGQRVTLRCSPRSGDLSVYWYQQSLDQGLQFLIQYYNGEERAKGNILERFSAQQFPDLHSELNLSSLELGDSALYFCASSLGGAGSKLFFGSGTQLSVL.

This sequence joins TRBV5-1 and TRBJ2-3; D remains ambiguous. Germline V lookup: CDR1 SGHRS, CDR2 YFSETQ. The CDR3 runs 12 residues. V shed 3 bases and J shed 0 bases, with 2 bases lying between them. The CDR3 region is CASSSSTDTQYF. DNA of the CDR3: TGCGCCAGCAGCTCTAGCACAGATACGCAGTATTTT.

The chain combines TRBV5-1 with TRBJ1-2, with 8 positions matching TRBD1. Germline values: CDR1 SGHRS, CDR2 YFSETQ. The CDR3 sequence is 15 residues long. Trimming took 4 bases from V and 5 from J; bases not matched to a gene: 10. The CDR3 bases are TGCGCCAGCAGCCCGGGGGACAGGCGATTTTATGGCTACACCTTC. This encodes CASSPGDRRFYGYTF.

J is TRBJ1-1 and V is TRBV28; D is ambiguous. CDR1 is MDHEN, CDR2 SYDVKM, per germline. This CDR3 comprises 12 residues. Trimming took off 8 bases at V and 5 bases at J, with 12 bases between the two ends. CDR3 sequence: CASALEATEAFF. The CDR3 bases are TGTGCCAGCGCCTTAGAGGCGACTGAAGCTTTCTTT.